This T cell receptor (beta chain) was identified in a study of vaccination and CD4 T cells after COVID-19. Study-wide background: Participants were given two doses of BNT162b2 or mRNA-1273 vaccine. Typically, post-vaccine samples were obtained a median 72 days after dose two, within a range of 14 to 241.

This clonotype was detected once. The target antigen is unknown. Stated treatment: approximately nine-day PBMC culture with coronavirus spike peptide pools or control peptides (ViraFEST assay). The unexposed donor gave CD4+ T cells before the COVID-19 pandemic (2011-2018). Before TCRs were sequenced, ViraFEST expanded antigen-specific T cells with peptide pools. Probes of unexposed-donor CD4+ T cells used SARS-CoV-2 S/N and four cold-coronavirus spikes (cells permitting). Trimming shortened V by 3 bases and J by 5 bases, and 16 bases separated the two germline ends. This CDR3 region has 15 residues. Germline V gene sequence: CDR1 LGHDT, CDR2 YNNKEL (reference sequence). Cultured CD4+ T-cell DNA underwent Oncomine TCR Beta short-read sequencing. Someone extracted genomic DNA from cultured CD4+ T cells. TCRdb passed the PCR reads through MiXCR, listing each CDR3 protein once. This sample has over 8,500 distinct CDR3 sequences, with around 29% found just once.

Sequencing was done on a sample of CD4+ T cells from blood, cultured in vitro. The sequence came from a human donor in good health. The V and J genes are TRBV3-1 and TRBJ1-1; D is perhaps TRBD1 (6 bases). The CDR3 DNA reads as TGTGCCAGCAGCCACGGGGGCGCGGTAGAAACTGAAGCTTTCTTT. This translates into CASSHGGAVETEAFF.